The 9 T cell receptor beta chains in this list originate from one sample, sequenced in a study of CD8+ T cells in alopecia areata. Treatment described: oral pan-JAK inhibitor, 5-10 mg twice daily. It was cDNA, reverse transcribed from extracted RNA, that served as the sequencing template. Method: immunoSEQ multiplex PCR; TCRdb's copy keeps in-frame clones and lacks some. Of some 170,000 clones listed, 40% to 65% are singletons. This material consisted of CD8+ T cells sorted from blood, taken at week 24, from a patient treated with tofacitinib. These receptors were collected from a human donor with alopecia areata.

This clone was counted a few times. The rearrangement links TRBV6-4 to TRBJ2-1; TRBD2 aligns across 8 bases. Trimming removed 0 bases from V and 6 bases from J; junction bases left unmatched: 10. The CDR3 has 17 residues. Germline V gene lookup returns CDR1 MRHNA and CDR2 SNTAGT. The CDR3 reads CASSDSVSGEMFNEQFF. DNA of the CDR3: TGTGCCAGCAGTGACTCGGTTAGCGGGGAAATGTTCAATGAGCAGTTCTTC.

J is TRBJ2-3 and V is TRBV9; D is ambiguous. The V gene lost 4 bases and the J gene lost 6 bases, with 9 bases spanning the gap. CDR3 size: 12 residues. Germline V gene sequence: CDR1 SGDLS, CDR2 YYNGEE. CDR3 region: CASSSPRDTQYF. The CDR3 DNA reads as TGTGCCAGCAGCTCACCACGGGATACGCAGTATTTT.

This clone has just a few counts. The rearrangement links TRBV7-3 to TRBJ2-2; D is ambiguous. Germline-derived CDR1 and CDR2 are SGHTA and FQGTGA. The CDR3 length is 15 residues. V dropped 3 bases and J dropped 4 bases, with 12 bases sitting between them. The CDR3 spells CASSFGRAGTGELFF. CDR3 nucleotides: TGTGCCAGCAGCTTCGGACGCGCCGGCACCGGGGAGCTGTTTTTT. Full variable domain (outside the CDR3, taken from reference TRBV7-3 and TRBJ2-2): GAGVSQTPSNKVTEKGKYVELRCDPISGHTALYWYRQSLGQGPEFLIYFQGTGAADDSGLPNDRFFAVRPEGSVSTLKIQRTERGDSAVYLCASSFGRAGTGELFFGEGSRLTVL.

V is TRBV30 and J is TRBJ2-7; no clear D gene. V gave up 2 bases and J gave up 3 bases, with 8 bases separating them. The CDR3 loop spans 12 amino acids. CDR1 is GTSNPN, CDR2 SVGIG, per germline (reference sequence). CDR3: CAWSIARYEQYF. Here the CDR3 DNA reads TGTGCCTGGAGTATTGCCCGCTACGAGCAGTACTTC.

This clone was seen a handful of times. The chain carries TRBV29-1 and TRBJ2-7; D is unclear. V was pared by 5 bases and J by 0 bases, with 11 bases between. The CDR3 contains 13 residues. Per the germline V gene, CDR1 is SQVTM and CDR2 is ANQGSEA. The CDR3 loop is CSVRTGSSYEQYF. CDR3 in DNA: TGCAGCGTTAGGACCGGAAGCTCCTACGAGCAGTACTTC.

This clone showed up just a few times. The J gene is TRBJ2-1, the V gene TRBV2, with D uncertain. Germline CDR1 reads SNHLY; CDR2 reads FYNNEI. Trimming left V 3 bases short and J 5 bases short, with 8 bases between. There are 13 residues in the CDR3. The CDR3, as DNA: TGTGCCAGCAGTGATCCCCCCAACAATGAGCAGTTCTTC. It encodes CASSDPPNNEQFF.

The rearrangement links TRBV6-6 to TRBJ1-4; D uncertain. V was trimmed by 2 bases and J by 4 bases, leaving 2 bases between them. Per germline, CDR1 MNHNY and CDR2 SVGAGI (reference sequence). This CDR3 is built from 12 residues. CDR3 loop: CASSYINEKLFF. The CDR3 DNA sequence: TGTGCCAGCAGTTACATTAATGAAAAACTGTTTTTT.

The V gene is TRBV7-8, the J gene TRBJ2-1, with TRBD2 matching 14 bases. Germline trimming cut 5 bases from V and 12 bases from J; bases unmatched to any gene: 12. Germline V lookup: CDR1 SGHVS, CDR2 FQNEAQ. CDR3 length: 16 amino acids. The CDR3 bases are TGTGCCAGCAGCCCCGGACTAGCGGGGGGCCACGAGGGGCAGTTCTTC. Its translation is CASSPGLAGGHEGQFF.

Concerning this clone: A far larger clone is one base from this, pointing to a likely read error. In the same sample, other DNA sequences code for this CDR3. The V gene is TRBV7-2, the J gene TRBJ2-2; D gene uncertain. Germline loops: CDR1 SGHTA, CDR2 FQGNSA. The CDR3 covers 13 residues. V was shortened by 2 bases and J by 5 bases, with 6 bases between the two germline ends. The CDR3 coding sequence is TGTGCCAGCAGCTTAATCGGGACCGGGGAGCTGTTTTTT. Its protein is CASSLIGTGELFF.